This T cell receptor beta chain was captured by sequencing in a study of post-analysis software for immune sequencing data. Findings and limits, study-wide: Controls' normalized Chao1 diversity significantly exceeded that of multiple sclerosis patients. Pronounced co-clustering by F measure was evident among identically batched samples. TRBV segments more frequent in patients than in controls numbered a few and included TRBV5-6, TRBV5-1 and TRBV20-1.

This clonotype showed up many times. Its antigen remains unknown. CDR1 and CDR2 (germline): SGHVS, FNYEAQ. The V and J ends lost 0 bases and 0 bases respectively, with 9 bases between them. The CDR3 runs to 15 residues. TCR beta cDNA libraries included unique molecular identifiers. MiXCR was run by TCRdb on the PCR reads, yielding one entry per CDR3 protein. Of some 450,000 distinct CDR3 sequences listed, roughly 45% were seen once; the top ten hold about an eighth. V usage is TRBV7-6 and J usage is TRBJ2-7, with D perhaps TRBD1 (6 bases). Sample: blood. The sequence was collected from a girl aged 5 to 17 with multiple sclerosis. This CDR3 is CASSLAPDSSYEQYF. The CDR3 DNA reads TGTGCCAGCAGCTTAGCCCCGGACAGCTCCTACGAGCAGTACTTC. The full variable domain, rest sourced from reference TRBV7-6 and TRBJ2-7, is GAGVSQSPRYKVTKRGQDVALRCDPISGHVSLYWYRQALGQGPEFLTYFNYEAQQDKSGLPNDRFSAERPEGSISTLTIQRTEQRDSAMYRCASSLAPDSSYEQYFGPGTRLTVT.